Below, 27 T cell receptor beta chains from the same sample are listed, as sequenced in a study of radiotherapy plus CTLA-4 blockade in lung cancer (dated by TCRdb to the late 2010s). The library was produced with the immunoSEQ multiplex PCR assay. Here the immuneACCESS table is served through TCRdb, limited to in-frame sequences with V and J called. Missing clones are a known gap in these copies; in checked studies unresolved V genes cover under half, and the rest lacks a known reason. For this sample there are more than 90,000 clones; roughly 80% appear just once. The top ten constitute about 23% of the sample. The sample was peripheral blood, taken from a patient treated with radiotherapy plus ipilimumab. All receptors derive from a human donor with non-small cell lung cancer that progressed on radiotherapy plus ipilimumab.

V gene TRBV7-9 combines with J gene TRBJ2-4, with 9 bases lining up with TRBD1. V lost 4 bases and J lost 6; bases outside the gene matches: 7. Germline lookup yields CDR1 SEHNR and CDR2 FQNEAQ (reference sequence). The CDR3 is 15 residues long. The CDR3 DNA sequence: TGTGCCAGCAGCTCAACAGACAGGGGGGGAAACATTCAGTACTTC. Translation gives CASSSTDRGGNIQYF.

The chain links TRBV27 to TRBJ1-1, with a possible D match to TRBD1 (5 bases). The CDR3 sequence is 14 residues long. The ends were cut back, 4 bases at V and 3 bases at J, with 12 bases in the middle. Per the germline V gene, CDR1 is MNHEY and CDR2 is SMNVEV (reference sequence). CDR3 loop: CASSWGGGYTEAFF. In DNA form, the CDR3 reads TGTGCCAGCAGTTGGGGGGGTGGTTACACTGAAGCTTTCTTT.

This chain joins TRBV7-8 and TRBJ2-2; D remains ambiguous. This CDR3 is built from 19 residues. V was clipped by 0 bases and J by 5 bases, with 22 bases between them. Looked up from germline, CDR1 is SGHVS and CDR2 is FQNEAQ. The CDR3 reads CASSLAGDLAELTTGELFF. In nucleotides, the CDR3 is TGTGCCAGCAGCTTAGCGGGCGACTTAGCAGAGTTGACTACCGGGGAGCTGTTTTTT.

This clone was seen more than once but under ten times. V gene TRBV2 combines with J gene TRBJ2-2, with unresolved D. Per germline, CDR1 SNHLY and CDR2 FYNNEI. V gave up 7 bases and J gave up 4 bases, with 16 bases separating them. The CDR3 is 15 residues long. CDR3 sequence (DNA): TGTGCCAGCAAGGTTGTGCGATTGGGCACCGGGGAGCTGTTTTTT. This codes for CASKVVRLGTGELFF.

This clone was recorded once. The chain carries TRBV5-6 and TRBJ2-1, with TRBD2 identical over 9 bases. The CDR3 spans 17 residues. Trimming at V came to 4 bases and at J to 7 bases, leaving 15 bases not matched to a gene. CDR1 and CDR2 (germline): SGHDT, YYEEEE. CDR3 in DNA: TGTGCCAGCAGCCTCCTGGGGGTAGCGGGAGCTCGGAATGAGCAGTTCTTC. This translates into CASSLLGVAGARNEQFF.

For the CDR3, the DNA is TGTGCCAGCAGTGAAAGGTTAGCAGCTCCCCGACTAGCGGCTGGGGGTGAGCAGTTCTTC. This sequence encodes CASSERLAAPRLAAGGEQFF. The chain links TRBV6-1 to TRBJ2-1; 9 bases map to TRBD2. CDR1 is MNHNS and CDR2 is SASEGT in the germline V gene. The V and J ends lost 2 bases and 9 bases, in that order; junction bases with no gene match: 23. This CDR3 region has 20 residues.

The chain combines TRBV30 with TRBJ2-3; D is perhaps TRBD2 (5 bases). This CDR3 spans 15 amino acids. V was trimmed by 3 bases and J by 1 base, leaving 14 bases between them. Germline CDR1 is GTSNPN and CDR2 is SVGIG (reference sequence). CDR3 coding DNA: TGTGCCTGGAGAGTTCAAGCGGCTCGCACAGATACGCAGTATTTT. This encodes CAWRVQAARTDTQYF. The whole variable domain, filled in from reference TRBV30 and TRBJ2-3, reads SQTIHQWPATLVQPVGSPLSLECTVEGTSNPNLYWYRQAAGRGLQLLFYSVGIGQISSEVPQNLSASRPQDRQFILSSKKLLLSDSGFYLCAWRVQAARTDTQYFGPGTRLTVL.

V gene TRBV25-1 combines with J gene TRBJ1-1, with TRBD1 identical over 12 bases. The germline V gene encodes CDR1 MGHDK and CDR2 SYGVNS. V lost 4 bases to trimming and J lost 11 bases; unmatched junction nucleotides: 5. This CDR3 comprises 13 residues. The CDR3 nucleotides read TGTGCCAGCAGTGGGCGGGACAGGGGGCCTGCTTTCTTT. Its protein product is CASSGRDRGPAFF.

The V gene is TRBV6-1, the J gene TRBJ1-2; perhaps TRBD1 as D (5 bases). Germline values: CDR1 MNHNS, CDR2 SASEGT. This CDR3 has 14 residues. Trimming removed 6 bases at V and 3 bases at J, with 14 bases between. The CDR3 here is CASSETVGDYGYTF. CDR3 in DNA: TGTGCCAGCAGCGAGACAGTGGGAGACTATGGCTACACCTTC.

This clone was found a few times. The chain couples TRBV11-3 to TRBJ2-5, with 10 bases that match TRBD2. CDR3 length: 17 residues. Germline lookup yields CDR1 SGHNT and CDR2 YENEEA. Trimming removed 5 bases from V and 5 bases from J; junction bases left unmatched: 14. The CDR3 bases are TGTGCCAGCAGCACAGGACTAGCGGCGGGGCGGGGGGAGACCCAGTACTTC. Amino acid sequence: CASSTGLAAGRGETQYF.

The chain employs TRBV7-3 and TRBJ2-7; the match to TRBD2 covers 14 bases. This CDR3 has 17 amino acids. Per germline, CDR1 SGHTA and CDR2 FQGTGA. Trimming at V came to 10 bases and at J to 5 bases, leaving 16 bases not matched to a gene. In DNA form, the CDR3 reads TGTGCCACCCTAAGGGGGACTAGCGGGAGAAGGAGCGACGAGCAGTACTTC. Amino acids: CATLRGTSGRRSDEQYF. Looking up the rest from reference TRBV7-3 and TRBJ2-7 gives the full variable domain: GAGVSQTPSNKVTEKGKYVELRCDPISGHTALYWYRQSLGQGPEFLIYFQGTGAADDSGLPNDRFFAVRPEGSVSTLKIQRTERGDSAVYLCATLRGTSGRRSDEQYFGPGTRLTVT.

Regarding this clone: Other DNA sequences within the sample encode an identical CDR3. The genes are TRBV6-5 and TRBJ2-7; no definite D call. CDR1 is MNHEY, CDR2 SVGAGI, per germline. V shed 4 bases and J shed 3 bases, with 10 bases lying between them. This CDR3 is built from 13 residues. Written as DNA, the CDR3 is TGTGCCAGCAGTTTAGGACCGCACTACGAGCAGTACTTC. This codes for CASSLGPHYEQYF.

The chain recombines TRBV25-1 with TRBJ2-5; TRBD2 agrees at 9 bases. V lost 1 base, J lost 5 bases, and 8 bases stayed unmatched. The CDR3 is made up of 16 amino acids. Per the germline V gene, CDR1 is MGHDK and CDR2 is SYGVNS. The DNA of the CDR3 is TGTGCCAGCAGTGAATCTGGGCTAGCGGGACAGGAGACCCAGTACTTC. It translates to CASSESGLAGQETQYF.

This clone was recorded a few times. The V and J genes are TRBV5-1 and TRBJ2-1; 7 bases agree with TRBD1. V shed 3 bases, J shed 4 bases, and the junction held 7 bases outside the gene matches. CDR1 and CDR2 (germline): SGHRS, YFSETQ. This CDR3 region has 15 residues. Written as DNA, the CDR3 is TGCGCCAGCAGCTCAGGGGACAGTGTTTACAATGAGCAGTTCTTC. It is translated as CASSSGDSVYNEQFF. The full variable domain, rest sourced from reference TRBV5-1 and TRBJ2-1, is KAGVTQTPRYLIKTRGQQVTLSCSPISGHRSVSWYQQTPGQGLQFLFEYFSETQRNKGNFPGRFSGRQFSNSRSEMNVSTLELGDSALYLCASSSGDSVYNEQFFGPGTRLTVL.

The chain is built from TRBV27 and TRBJ2-2; 8 positions match TRBD1. There are 17 residues in the CDR3. The ends lost 1 base at V and 6 bases at J; junction bases unmatched: 10. The germline gives CDR1 MNHEY, CDR2 SMNVEV (reference sequence). CDR3: CASSLWQGARLSGELFF. Written as DNA, the CDR3 is TGTGCCAGCAGTTTATGGCAGGGGGCGCGACTGTCCGGGGAGCTGTTTTTT.

The CDR3 region has the DNA TGCAGCGTTGGCCACCGGGACAGGGTCCACGAGCAGTACTTC. Translation gives CSVGHRDRVHEQYF. The chain carries TRBV29-1 and TRBJ2-7; 9 bases are shared with TRBD1. V lost 4 bases, J lost 5 bases, and 9 bases stayed unmatched. This CDR3 is 14 amino acids long. Germline CDR1 is SQVTM and CDR2 is ANQGSEA.

This chain joins TRBV2 and TRBJ2-5; TRBD2 matches 8 bases. CDR1 is SNHLY, CDR2 FYNNEI, per germline. V lost 3 bases to trimming and J lost 2 bases; unmatched junction nucleotides: 8. The CDR3 length is 16 residues. CDR3 DNA: TGTGCCAGCAGTGAGAGGAGCGGGAGTACACAAGAGACCCAGTACTTC. This codes for CASSERSGSTQETQYF.

The chain recombines TRBV5-1 with TRBJ2-2; possible D gene TRBD2, 6 bases. There are 12 residues in the CDR3. Trimming pared 5 bases from V and 9 bases from J, leaving 11 bases between. Germline assignment: CDR1 SGHRS and CDR2 YFSETQ. CDR3 sequence: CASSFGGRELFF. The CDR3 DNA sequence: TGCGCCAGCAGTTTTGGAGGGAGGGAGCTGTTTTTT.

The J gene is TRBJ1-5, the V gene TRBV30; D remains ambiguous. Germline V gene data show CDR1 as GTSNPN and CDR2 as SVGIG (reference sequence). V lost 0 bases and J 5 bases, leaving 11 bases between the germline ends. CDR3 length: 14 residues. Here the CDR3 reads CAWSVLASDQPQHF. For the CDR3, the DNA is TGTGCCTGGAGTGTATTAGCCAGCGATCAGCCCCAGCATTTT.

As concerns this clone: The identical CDR3 is also encoded by other nucleotide sequences in the sample. The V gene is TRBV6-4, the J gene TRBJ1-1; D unclear. The CDR3 runs to 13 residues. The V gene's germline CDR1 is MRHNA and CDR2 SNTAGT. Trimming left V 3 bases short and J 1 base short, with 6 bases between. The CDR3 spells CASSEIPNTEAFF. CDR3 sequence (DNA): TGTGCCAGCAGTGAAATACCGAACACTGAAGCTTTCTTT.

The chain combines TRBV27 with TRBJ2-5; D unclear. This CDR3 region has 16 residues. With 2 bases removed from V and 2 bases from J, the gap between germline ends came to 15 bases. Germline V lookup: CDR1 MNHEY, CDR2 SMNVEV (reference sequence). In DNA form, the CDR3 reads TGTGCCAGCAGTTTAAAGGGCAGAAGATCTCAAGAGACCCAGTACTTC. It is translated as CASSLKGRRSQETQYF.

CDR3 sequence (DNA): TGTGCCATCCCCGGGGTCTATGGCTACACCTTC. Translating it yields CAIPGVYGYTF. The rearrangement links TRBV10-3 to TRBJ1-2; D gene unclear. The CDR3 totals 11 residues. Trimming removed 8 bases at V and 4 bases at J, with 8 bases between. Germline-derived CDR1 and CDR2 are ENHRY and SYGVKD.

The V and J genes are TRBV10-3 and TRBJ2-1; D gene ambiguous. The CDR3 spans 15 residues. The germline V and J ends were trimmed by 0 bases and 0 bases, with 6 bases remaining between them. CDR1 is ENHRY, CDR2 SYGVKD, per germline. CDR3 nucleotide sequence: TGTGCCATCAGTGAGTCGAAAAGCTCCTACAATGAGCAGTTCTTC. This gives the protein CAISESKSSYNEQFF.

The chain combines TRBV6-1 with TRBJ2-3; no firm D call. The CDR3 is 12 amino acids. Germline values: CDR1 MNHNS, CDR2 SASEGT. V was pared by 5 bases and J by 7 bases, with 10 bases between. The CDR3 DNA reads as TGTGCCAGCAGTCGAACGGAGAATACGCAGTATTTT. This translates into CASSRTENTQYF.

This chain connects TRBV6-1 to TRBJ2-7, with 8 bases lining up with TRBD2. The V and J ends lost 6 bases and 5 bases, in that order; junction bases with no gene match: 3. The CDR3 is 12 residues long. CDR1 MNHNS and CDR2 SASEGT come from the germline V gene. CDR3 protein: CASRTSVNEQYF. The CDR3, as DNA: TGTGCCAGCAGGACTAGCGTGAACGAGCAGTACTTC.

V is TRBV7-9 and J is TRBJ1-2; the D gene is possibly TRBD1 (6 bases). Germline loops: CDR1 SEHNR, CDR2 FQNEAQ (reference sequence). With 4 bases removed from V and 5 bases from J, the gap between germline ends came to 8 bases. The CDR3 runs 12 residues. Here the CDR3 DNA reads TGTGCCAGCAGCTCAGGGACATATGGCTACACCTTC. As protein: CASSSGTYGYTF. Using reference TRBV7-9 and TRBJ1-2 for the parts outside the CDR3, the full variable domain is DTGVSQNPRHKITKRGQNVTFRCDPISEHNRLYWYRQTLGQGPEFLTYFQNEAQLEKSRLLSDRFSAERPKGSFSTLEIQRTEQGDSAMYLCASSSGTYGYTFGSGTRLTVV.

The CDR3 bases are TGTGCCAGCAGGGGATCAGGTCCCACCGTGGCTTTCTTT. Translated, it gives CASRGSGPTVAFF. The chain recombines TRBV28 with TRBJ1-1; D is unresolved. This CDR3 spans 13 amino acids. Trimming pared 6 bases from V and 11 bases from J, leaving 19 bases between. Looked up from germline, CDR1 is MDHEN and CDR2 is SYDVKM.